This T cell receptor (beta chain) was captured in a study of cytomegalovirus exposure and HLA in healthy donors. General study points: TCR association rates varied by HLA locus in a later analysis, with DRB1 highest and HLA-C lowest. It was shown in a later analysis that HLA-associated TCR beta chains were more clonally expanded than other, equally common chains.

Healthy donors of bone marrow made up the group. Notes on this clone: Antigen unknown.

PCR employed 60 Vbeta and 13 Jbeta primers. Repertoires were generated with immunoSEQ multiplex PCR, while TCRdb's copy carries only in-frame clones and drops some. Here the sample spans tens of thousands of clones, more than 60% being singletons. Germline loops: CDR1 LNHDA, CDR2 SQIVND (reference sequence). The J segment lost 7 bases and the V segment lost 4 bases, leaving 3 bases of the junction unmatched. The CDR3 consists of 15 residues. The rearrangement uses TRBV19 and TRBJ2-5; 16 nucleotides line up with TRBD2. This sequence was found in a man aged 50-59 years in good health and CMV-seropositive. Sequencing was done on a sample of PBMCs. This CDR3 reads CASSTGTSGRGTQYF. CDR3 bases: TGTGCCAGTAGTACAGGGACTAGCGGGAGGGGGACCCAGTACTTC.